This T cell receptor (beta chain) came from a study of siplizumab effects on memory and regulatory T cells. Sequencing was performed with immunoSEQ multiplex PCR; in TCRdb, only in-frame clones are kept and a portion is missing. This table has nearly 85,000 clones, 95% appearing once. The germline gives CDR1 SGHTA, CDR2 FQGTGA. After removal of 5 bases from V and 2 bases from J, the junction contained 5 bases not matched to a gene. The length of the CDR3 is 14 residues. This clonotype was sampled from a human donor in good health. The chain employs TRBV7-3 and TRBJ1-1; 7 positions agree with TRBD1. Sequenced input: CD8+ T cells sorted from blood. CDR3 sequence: CASSAGQANTEAFF. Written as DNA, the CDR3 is TGTGCCAGCAGCGCCGGACAGGCAAACACTGAAGCTTTCTTT.